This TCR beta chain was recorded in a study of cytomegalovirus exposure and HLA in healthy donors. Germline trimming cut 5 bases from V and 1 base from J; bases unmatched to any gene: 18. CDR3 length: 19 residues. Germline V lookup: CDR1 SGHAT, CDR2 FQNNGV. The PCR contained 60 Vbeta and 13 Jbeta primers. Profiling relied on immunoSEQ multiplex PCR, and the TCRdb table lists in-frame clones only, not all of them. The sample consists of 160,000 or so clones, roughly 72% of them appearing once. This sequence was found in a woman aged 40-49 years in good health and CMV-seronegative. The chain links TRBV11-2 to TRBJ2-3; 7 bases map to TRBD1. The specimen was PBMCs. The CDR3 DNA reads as TGTGCCAGCAGCCCCGGCAAGGGGGCGAGTTTATCTCGCACAGATACGCAGTATTTT. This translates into CASSPGKGASLSRTDTQYF. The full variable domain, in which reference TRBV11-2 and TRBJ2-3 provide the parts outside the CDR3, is EAGVAQSPRYKIIEKRQSVAFWCNPISGHATLYWYQQILGQGPKLLIQFQNNGVVDDSQLPKDRFSAERLKGVDSTLKIQPAKLEDSAVYLCASSPGKGASLSRTDTQYFGPGTRLTVL.